The following is a TCR beta chain sequence with its context. Its antigen remains unknown. This record belongs to a study of tumor-infiltrating lymphocytes in primary liver carcinoma. As for the study in general: Patients were men and women aged 30 to 69 years. Each sample had roughly 3.5 to 8 million productive TCRbeta reads regardless of tissue type. Study conclusions and caveats: Significantly greater top-250-clone fractions characterized tumors relative to blood (p = 0.039). Relative to tumor region pairs, the tumor-adjacent and tumor-blood pairs showed overlap that was lower.

V trimming: 1 base; J trimming: 14 bases; junction bases outside the gene matches: 20. The CDR3 is 17 residues long. Germline assignment: CDR1 SGHNT and CDR2 YENEEA. DNA and RNA were both co-extracted from approximately 20-30 mg of bulk tissue that had not been sorted. TCR beta cDNA was prepared out of 500 ng total RNA by means of a constant-region primer. Each TCR beta library was derived from three nested multiplex PCR rounds that employed slightly modified ARM-PCR. Investigators reported that the first two PCR rounds, at roughly 10 cycles each, used TRBV1-TRBV30 forward primers with a C-beta reverse primer. In TCRdb, the multiplex PCR reads were re-called with MiXCR into one record per CDR3 protein. Of 90,000 to 100,000 distinct CDR3 sequences listed, more than 65% are singletons.

The clonotype originates from a woman aged 55-69 years with primary liver carcinoma and hepatitis B virus infection. The rearrangement links TRBV11-3 to TRBJ2-1; the match to TRBD2 covers 7 bases. Sequenced material: liver tumor tissue from sampling region 5. Noted subset: tumor region T5, tumor centre. The CDR3 sequence: CASSLGWGERGVDVEFF. The DNA for the CDR3 is TGTGCCAGCAGCTTAGGTTGGGGGGAGCGGGGTGTCGATGTGGAGTTCTTC.